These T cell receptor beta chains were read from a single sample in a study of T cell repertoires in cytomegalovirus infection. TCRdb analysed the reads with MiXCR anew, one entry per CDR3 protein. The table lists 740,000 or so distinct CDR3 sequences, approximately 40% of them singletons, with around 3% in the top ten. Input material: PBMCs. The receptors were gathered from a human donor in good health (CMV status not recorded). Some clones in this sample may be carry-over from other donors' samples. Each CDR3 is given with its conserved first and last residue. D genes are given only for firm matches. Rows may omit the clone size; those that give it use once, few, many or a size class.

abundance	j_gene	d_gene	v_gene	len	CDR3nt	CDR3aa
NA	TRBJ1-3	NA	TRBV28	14	TGTGCCAGCAGTGCCAGGGGAACTGGAAACACCATATATTTT	CASSARGTGNTIYF
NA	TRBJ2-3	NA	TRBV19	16	TGTGCCAGTAGTTTCGACGCCCTTGGGGACACAGATACGCAGTATTTT	CASSFDALGDTDTQYF
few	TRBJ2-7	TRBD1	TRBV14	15	TGTGCCAGCAGCCAAGATCTGGTGAGGGGGCGCGAGCAGTACTTC	CASSQDLVRGREQYF
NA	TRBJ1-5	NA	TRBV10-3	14	TGTGCCATCAGTGTTGAGGGTCCCAATCAGCCCCAGCATTTT	CAISVEGPNQPQHF
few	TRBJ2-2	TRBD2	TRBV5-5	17	TGTGCCAGCAGCCCAGAAACTAGCGGGGGGGACACCGGGGAGCTGTTTTTT	CASSPETSGGDTGELFF
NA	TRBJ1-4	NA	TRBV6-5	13	TGTGCCAGCAGTTACTCTAAGGATGAAAAACTGTTTTTT	CASSYSKDEKLFF
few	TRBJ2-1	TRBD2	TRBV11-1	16	TGTGCCAGCAGCTTACTCCTAGCGGATTCCTACAATGAGCAGTTCTTC	CASSLLLADSYNEQFF
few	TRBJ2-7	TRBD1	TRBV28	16	TGTGCCAGCAGTTTTCCCCGACAGGGCCGTCCCTACGAGCAGTACTTC	CASSFPRQGRPYEQYF
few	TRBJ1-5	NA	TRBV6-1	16	TGTGCCAGCGCCCAGGGGTCTGCTTATAGCAATCAGCCCCAGCATTTT	CASAQGSAYSNQPQHF
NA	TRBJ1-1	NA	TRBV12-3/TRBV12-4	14	TGTGCCAGCAGTTTAGACGGGATGAACACGGAAGCTTGCTTC	CASSLDGMNTEACF
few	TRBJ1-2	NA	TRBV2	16	TGTGCCAGCAGTGAAAATTTGGGGGTATTGGGCTATGGCTACACCTTC	CASSENLGVLGYGYTF
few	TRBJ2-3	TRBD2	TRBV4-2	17	TGTGCCAGCAGCCAAGATTTTTTGGGGGGGGGTGGAGATACGCAGTATTTT	CASSQDFLGGGGDTQYF
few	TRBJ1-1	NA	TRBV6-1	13	TGTGCCAGCAGTGAAACAGTAGACACTGAAGCTTTCTTT	CASSETVDTEAFF
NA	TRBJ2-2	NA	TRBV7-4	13	TGTGCCAGCAGCTTTCCCAATACCGGGGAGCTGGTTTTT	CASSFPNTGELVF
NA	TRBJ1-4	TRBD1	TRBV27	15	TGTGCCAGCAGTTGTTCGGGGACAGGGTATGAAAAACTGTTTTTT	CASSCSGTGYEKLFF
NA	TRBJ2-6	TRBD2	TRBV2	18	TGTGCCAGCAGTGCGGCCCTTGGACTAGCCTCTGGGGCCAACGTCCTGACTTTC	CASSAALGLASGANVLTF
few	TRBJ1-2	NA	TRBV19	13	TGTGCCAGTAGTATGGCAGCTGTGTATGGCTACACCTTC	CASSMAAVYGYTF
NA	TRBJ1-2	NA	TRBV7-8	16	TGTGCCAGCAGCTTAAGATATCTGGGCGGGGATTATGGCTACACCTTC	CASSLRYLGGDYGYTF
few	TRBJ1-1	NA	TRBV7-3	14	TGTGCCAGCAGCTTAGAGGAGGGGAACACTGAAGCTTTCTTT	CASSLEEGNTEAFF
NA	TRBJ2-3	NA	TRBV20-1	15	TGCAGTGCTAGAGGGCCGGACTCCCTCGCAGATACGCAGTATTTT	CSARGPDSLADTQYF
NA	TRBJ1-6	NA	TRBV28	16	TGTGCCAGCAGTTCCCATTGGGGGACGGAGATTGTCCCCCTCCACTTT	CASSSHWGTEIVPLHF
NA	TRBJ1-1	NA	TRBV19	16	TGTGCCAGTAGTATAAAGATAGGGCCGTTGAACACTGAAGCTTTCTTT	CASSIKIGPLNTEAFF
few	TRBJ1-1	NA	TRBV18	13	TGTGCCAGCGGCTCAACATCGAACACTGAAGCTTTCTTT	CASGSTSNTEAFF
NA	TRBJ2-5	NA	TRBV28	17	TGTGCCAGCAGTTTTAATGGGTTGGTGGGGCTGCAAGGGGCCCAGTACTTC	CASSFNGLVGLQGAQYF
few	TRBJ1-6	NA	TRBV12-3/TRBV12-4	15	TGTGCCAGCTTAGACAGCAGCTCCTATAATTCACCCCTCCACTTT	CASLDSSSYNSPLHF
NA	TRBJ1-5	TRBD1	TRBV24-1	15	TGTGCCACCAGTGACCCTGGACAGGCTTCGCAGCCCCAGCCTTTT	CATSDPGQASQPQPF
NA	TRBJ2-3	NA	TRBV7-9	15	TGTGCCAGCAGCTTACTGGAGGGGCGAGAGGATACGCAGTATTTT	CASSLLEGREDTQYF
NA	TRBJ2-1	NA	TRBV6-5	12	TGTGCCAGCAGGACACAGGGTTATGAGCAGTTCTTC	CASRTQGYEQFF
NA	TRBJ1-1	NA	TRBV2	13	TGTGCCAGCAGTGAAGCCGCGCGGGGGGAAGCTTTCTTT	CASSEAARGEAFF
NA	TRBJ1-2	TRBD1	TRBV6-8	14	TGTGCCAGCAGTTACTCGGACAGGGAGGGGGGCTACACCTTC	CASSYSDREGGYTF
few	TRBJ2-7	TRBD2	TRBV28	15	TGTGCCAGCAGTTCCTCAGCGGGAGGGCCGCGTGAGCAGTACTTC	CASSSSAGGPREQYF
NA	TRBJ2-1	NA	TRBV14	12	TGTGCCAGCAGGCACAGTCAGAGTGAGCAGTTCTTC	CASRHSQSEQFF
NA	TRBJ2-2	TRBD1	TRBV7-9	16	TGTGCCAGCAGCTTCAACCGGGACAGTAACACCGGGGAGCTGTTTTTT	CASSFNRDSNTGELFF
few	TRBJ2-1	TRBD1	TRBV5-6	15	TGTGCCAGCAGCTGGGACAGGGGGCCGAACAATGAGCAGTTCTTC	CASSWDRGPNNEQFF
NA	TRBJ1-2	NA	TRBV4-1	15	TGCGCCGGCAGCCCTAGCCAGGGCCGGGACTATGGCTACACCTTC	CAGSPSQGRDYGYTF
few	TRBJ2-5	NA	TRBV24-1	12	TGTGCCACCAGGGACGGAGGAGAGACCCAGTACTTC	CATRDGGETQYF
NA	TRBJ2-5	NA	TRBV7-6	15	TGTGCCAGCAGCGCCCTGGGAGGAGGTCAAGAGACCCAGTACTTC	CASSALGGGQETQYF
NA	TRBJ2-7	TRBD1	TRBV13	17	TGTGCCAGCAGCCCCGAGGGGCAGGGGGCTGTCTCCTACGAGCAGTACTTC	CASSPEGQGAVSYEQYF
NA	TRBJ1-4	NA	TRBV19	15	TGTGCCAGTAGTACCAGTACCCCTGTGGGTGAAAAACTGTTTTTT	CASSTSTPVGEKLFF
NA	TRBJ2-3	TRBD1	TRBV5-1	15	TGCGCCAGCAGCATGCCCGACAGGGTCAAAGATACGCAGTATTTT	CASSMPDRVKDTQYF
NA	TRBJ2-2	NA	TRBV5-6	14	TGTGCCAGCAGCTTGTGGGGATTCACCGGGGAGCTGTTTTTT	CASSLWGFTGELFF
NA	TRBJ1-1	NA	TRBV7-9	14	TGTGCCAGCAGCCAAGTACCTCCGGGCACTGAAGCTTTCTTT	CASSQVPPGTEAFF
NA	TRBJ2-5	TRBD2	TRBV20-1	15	TGCAGTGCAGGACTAGCGGGAGGGTACCAAGAGACCCAGTACTTC	CSAGLAGGYQETQYF
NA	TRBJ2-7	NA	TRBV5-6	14	TGTGCCAGCAGCCGACTAGGCCAAACATACGAGCAGTACTTC	CASSRLGQTYEQYF
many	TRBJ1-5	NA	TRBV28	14	TGTGCCAGCAACCCAAGAGGTTTACGTCAGCCCCAGCATTTT	CASNPRGLRQPQHF
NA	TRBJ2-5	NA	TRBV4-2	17	TGTGCCAGCAGCCGCGGGGCTAGCGCCTCTCGCCAAGAGACCCAGTACTTC	CASSRGASASRQETQYF
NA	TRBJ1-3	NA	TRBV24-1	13	TGTGCCACCTATCATCCGGACCGCTCTTCGTCATATTTT	CATYHPDRSSSYF
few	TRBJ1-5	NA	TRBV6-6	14	TGTGCCAGCAGTTACTTAACCAGGGGTCAGCCCCAGCATTTT	CASSYLTRGQPQHF
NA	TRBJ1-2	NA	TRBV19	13	TGTGCCAGTAGTATAGGGGGTATTGATGGCTACACCTTC	CASSIGGIDGYTF
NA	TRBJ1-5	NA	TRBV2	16	TGTGCCAGCAGTGAAGTCAGGGATGTGGGCAATCAGCCCCAGCATTTT	CASSEVRDVGNQPQHF
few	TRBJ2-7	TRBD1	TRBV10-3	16	TGTGCCATCAGCCATTATCCGGGACAGGGGTCCTACGAGCAGTACTTC	CAISHYPGQGSYEQYF
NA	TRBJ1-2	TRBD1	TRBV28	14	TGTGCCAGCAGTCTCGTTCAGGGGGCGGGAGGCTACACCTTC	CASSLVQGAGGYTF
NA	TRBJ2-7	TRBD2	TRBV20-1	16	TGCAGTGCTAAAAGGGCCGGGACTAGCGGGTTCTACGAGCAGTACTTC	CSAKRAGTSGFYEQYF
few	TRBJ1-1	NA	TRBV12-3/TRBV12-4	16	TGTGCCAGCAGCCCCCTCGCAGCTATTTTGAACACTGAAGCTTTCTTT	CASSPLAAILNTEAFF
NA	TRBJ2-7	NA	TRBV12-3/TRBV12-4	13	TGTGCCAGCACCGACGCCCCTAATGGAAAGACGTACTTC	CASTDAPNGKTYF
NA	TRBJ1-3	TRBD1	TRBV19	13	TGTGCCAGTCTTGACAGGGCTGGAAACACCATATATTTT	CASLDRAGNTIYF
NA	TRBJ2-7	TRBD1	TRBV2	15	TGTGCCAGCAGTGAAGGTGGACAGGGCGTTTACGAGCAGTACTTC	CASSEGGQGVYEQYF
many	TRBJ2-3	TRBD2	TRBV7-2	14	TGTGCCAGCAGCGGTAGCGGGAGCACAGATACGCAGTATTTT	CASSGSGSTDTQYF
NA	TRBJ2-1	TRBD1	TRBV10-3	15	TGTGCCATCAGTGCGCCGGGACAGGGATACAATGAGCAGTTCTTC	CAISAPGQGYNEQFF